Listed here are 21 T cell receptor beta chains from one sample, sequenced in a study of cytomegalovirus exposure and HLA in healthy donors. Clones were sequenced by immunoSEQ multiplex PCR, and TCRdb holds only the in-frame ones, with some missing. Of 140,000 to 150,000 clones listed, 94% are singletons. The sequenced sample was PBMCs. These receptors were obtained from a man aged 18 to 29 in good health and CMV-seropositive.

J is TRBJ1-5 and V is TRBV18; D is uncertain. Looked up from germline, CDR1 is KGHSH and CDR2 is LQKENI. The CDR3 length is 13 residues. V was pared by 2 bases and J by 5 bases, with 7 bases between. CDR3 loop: CASSPSQDQPQHF. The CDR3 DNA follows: TGTGCCAGCTCACCATCTCAGGATCAGCCCCAGCATTTT.

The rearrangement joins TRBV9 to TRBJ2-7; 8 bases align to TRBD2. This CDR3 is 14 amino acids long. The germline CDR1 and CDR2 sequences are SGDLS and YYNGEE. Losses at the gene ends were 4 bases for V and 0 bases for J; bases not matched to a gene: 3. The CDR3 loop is CASSPSGSSYEQYF. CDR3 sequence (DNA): TGTGCCAGCAGCCCCAGCGGGAGCTCCTACGAGCAGTACTTC.

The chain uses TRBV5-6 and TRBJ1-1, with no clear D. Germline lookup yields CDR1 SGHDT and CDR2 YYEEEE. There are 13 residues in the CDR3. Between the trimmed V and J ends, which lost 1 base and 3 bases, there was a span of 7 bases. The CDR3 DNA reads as TGTGCCAGCAGCTTGTTGGGAGACACTGAAGCTTTCTTT. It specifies CASSLLGDTEAFF.

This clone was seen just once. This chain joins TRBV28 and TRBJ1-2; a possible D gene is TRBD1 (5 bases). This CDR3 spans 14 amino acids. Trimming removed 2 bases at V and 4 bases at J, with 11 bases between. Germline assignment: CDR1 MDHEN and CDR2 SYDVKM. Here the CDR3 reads CASSLTGQGYGYTF. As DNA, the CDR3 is TGTGCCAGCAGTTTAACTGGACAAGGCTATGGCTACACCTTC.

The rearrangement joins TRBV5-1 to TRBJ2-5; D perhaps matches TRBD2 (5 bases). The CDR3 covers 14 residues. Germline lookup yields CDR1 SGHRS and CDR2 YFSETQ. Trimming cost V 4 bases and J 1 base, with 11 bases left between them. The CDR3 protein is CASSPGSAQETQYF. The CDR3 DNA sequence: TGCGCCAGCAGCCCGGGGTCTGCCCAAGAGACCCAGTACTTC. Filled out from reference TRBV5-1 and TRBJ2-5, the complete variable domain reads KAGVTQTPRYLIKTRGQQVTLSCSPISGHRSVSWYQQTPGQGLQFLFEYFSETQRNKGNFPGRFSGRQFSNSRSEMNVSTLELGDSALYLCASSPGSAQETQYFGPGTRLLVL.

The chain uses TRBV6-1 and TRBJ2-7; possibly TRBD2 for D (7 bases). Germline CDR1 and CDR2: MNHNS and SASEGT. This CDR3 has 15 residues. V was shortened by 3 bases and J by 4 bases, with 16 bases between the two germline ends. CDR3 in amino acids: CASSEGTTGWYEQYF. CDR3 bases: TGTGCCAGCAGTGAGGGGACTACAGGGTGGTACGAGCAGTACTTC.

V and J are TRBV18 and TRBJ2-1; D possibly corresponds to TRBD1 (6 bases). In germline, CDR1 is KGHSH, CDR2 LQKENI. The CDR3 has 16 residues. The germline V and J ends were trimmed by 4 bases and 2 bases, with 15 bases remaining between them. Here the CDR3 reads CASSRGGILPYNEQFF. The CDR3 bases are TGTGCCAGCTCACGTGGGGGCATCCTACCCTACAATGAGCAGTTCTTC.

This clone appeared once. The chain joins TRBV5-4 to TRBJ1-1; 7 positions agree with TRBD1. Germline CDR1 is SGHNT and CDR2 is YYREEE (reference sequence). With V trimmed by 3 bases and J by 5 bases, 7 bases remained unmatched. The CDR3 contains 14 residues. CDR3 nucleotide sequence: TGTGCCAGCAGCTGGGACAGTGGAAGGACTGAAGCTTTCTTT. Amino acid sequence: CASSWDSGRTEAFF.

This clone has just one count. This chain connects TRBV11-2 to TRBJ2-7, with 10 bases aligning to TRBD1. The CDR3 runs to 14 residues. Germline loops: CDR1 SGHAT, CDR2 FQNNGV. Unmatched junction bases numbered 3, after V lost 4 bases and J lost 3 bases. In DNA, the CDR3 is TGTGCCAGCAGCTGGGACAGGGGCCTCTACGAGCAGTACTTC. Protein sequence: CASSWDRGLYEQYF.

The CDR3 sequence is CASTRGDTQYF. The CDR3 bases are TGTGCCAGCACGAGGGGGGATACGCAGTATTTT. This sequence joins TRBV6-5 and TRBJ2-3; the D gene is possibly TRBD1 (6 bases). Germline V gives CDR1 MNHEY, CDR2 SVGAGI. Trimming removed 7 bases from V and 6 bases from J, with 8 bases in between. This CDR3 is 11 amino acids long.

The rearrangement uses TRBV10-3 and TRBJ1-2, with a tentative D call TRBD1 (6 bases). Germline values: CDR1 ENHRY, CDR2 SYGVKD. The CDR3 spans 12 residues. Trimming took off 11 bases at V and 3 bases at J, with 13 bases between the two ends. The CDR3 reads CAAKGGYYGYTF. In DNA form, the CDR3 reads TGTGCCGCCAAAGGGGGATACTATGGCTACACCTTC.

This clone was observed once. CDR3 sequence reads: CASSLRSDEQFF. The CDR3 DNA is TGTGCCAGCAGCTTAAGGAGCGATGAGCAGTTCTTC. The gene calls are TRBV11-2 and TRBJ2-1; no firm D call. The CDR3 sequence is 12 residues long. Germline assignment: CDR1 SGHAT and CDR2 FQNNGV. Trimming removed 2 bases from V and 8 bases from J, with 7 bases in between.

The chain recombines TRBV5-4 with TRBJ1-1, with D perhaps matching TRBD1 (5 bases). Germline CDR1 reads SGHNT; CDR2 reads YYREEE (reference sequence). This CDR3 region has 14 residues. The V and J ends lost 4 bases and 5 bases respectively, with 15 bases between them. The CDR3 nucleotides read TGTGCCAGCAGCCAGGGCCTGGGAGGGACTGAAGCTTTCTTT. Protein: CASSQGLGGTEAFF.

The CDR3 DNA follows: TGTGCCAGCAGTTACGGGACACGGGAGACCCAGTACTTC. As protein: CASSYGTRETQYF. This chain links TRBV6-5 with TRBJ2-5; TRBD1 is a possible D gene (6 bases). CDR1 is MNHEY and CDR2 is SVGAGI in the germline V gene. The CDR3 length is 13 residues. V lost 2 bases and J 5 bases, leaving 9 bases between the germline ends.

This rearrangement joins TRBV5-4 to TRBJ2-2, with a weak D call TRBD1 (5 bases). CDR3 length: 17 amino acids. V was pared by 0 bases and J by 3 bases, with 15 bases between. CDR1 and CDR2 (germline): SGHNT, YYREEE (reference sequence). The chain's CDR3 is CASSLGAKGRDTGELFF. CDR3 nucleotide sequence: TGTGCCAGCAGCTTGGGAGCGAAGGGGCGCGACACCGGGGAGCTGTTTTTT.

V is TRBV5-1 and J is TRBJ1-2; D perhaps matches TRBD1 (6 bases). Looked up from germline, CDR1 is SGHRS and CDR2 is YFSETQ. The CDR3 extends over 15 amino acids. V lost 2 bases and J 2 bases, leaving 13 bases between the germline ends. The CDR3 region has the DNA TGCGCCAGCAGCTTCGGACAGCCAGTGAACTATGGCTACACCTTC. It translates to CASSFGQPVNYGYTF.

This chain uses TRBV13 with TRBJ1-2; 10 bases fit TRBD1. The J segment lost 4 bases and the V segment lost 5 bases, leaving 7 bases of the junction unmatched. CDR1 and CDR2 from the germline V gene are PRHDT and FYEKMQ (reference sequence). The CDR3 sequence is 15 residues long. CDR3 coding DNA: TGTGCCAGCAGCCCACGACAGGGGGCGCGCTATGGCTACACCTTC. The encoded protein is CASSPRQGARYGYTF. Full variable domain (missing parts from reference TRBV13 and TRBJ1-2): AAGVIQSPRHLIKEKRETATLKCYPIPRHDTVYWYQQGPGQDPQFLISFYEKMQSDKGSIPDRFSAQQFSDYHSELNMSSLELGDSALYFCASSPRQGARYGYTFGSGTRLTVV.

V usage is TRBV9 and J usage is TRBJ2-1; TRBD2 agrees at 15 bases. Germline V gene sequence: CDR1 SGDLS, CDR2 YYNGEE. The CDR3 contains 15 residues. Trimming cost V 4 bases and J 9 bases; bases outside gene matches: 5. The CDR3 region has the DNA TGTGCCAGCAGCCCCCGGACTAGCGGGAGGGCTGAGCAGTTCTTC. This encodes CASSPRTSGRAEQFF.

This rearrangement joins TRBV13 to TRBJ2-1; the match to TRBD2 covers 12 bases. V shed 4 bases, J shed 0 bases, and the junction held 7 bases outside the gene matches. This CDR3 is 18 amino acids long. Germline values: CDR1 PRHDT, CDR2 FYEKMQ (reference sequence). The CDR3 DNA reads TGTGCCAGCAGCTGGGGGACTAGCGGGTCTAGCTCCTACAATGAGCAGTTCTTC. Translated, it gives CASSWGTSGSSSYNEQFF.

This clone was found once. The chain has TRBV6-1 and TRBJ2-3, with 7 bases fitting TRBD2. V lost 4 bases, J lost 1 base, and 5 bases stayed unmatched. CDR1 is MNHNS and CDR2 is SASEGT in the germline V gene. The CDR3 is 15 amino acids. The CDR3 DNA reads TGTGCCAGCAGTGCTTGGCTAGCGGGCACAGATACGCAGTATTTT. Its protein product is CASSAWLAGTDTQYF.

This chain's CDR3 is CASSASGSRSYNEQFF. CDR3 nucleotide sequence: TGTGCCAGTAGTGCTAGCGGGAGTAGGTCCTACAATGAGCAGTTCTTC. The chain joins TRBV19 to TRBJ2-1, with 10 nucleotides matching TRBD2. Germline values: CDR1 LNHDA, CDR2 SQIVND (reference sequence). The J segment lost 1 base and the V segment lost 5 bases, leaving 5 bases of the junction unmatched. There are 16 residues in the CDR3.